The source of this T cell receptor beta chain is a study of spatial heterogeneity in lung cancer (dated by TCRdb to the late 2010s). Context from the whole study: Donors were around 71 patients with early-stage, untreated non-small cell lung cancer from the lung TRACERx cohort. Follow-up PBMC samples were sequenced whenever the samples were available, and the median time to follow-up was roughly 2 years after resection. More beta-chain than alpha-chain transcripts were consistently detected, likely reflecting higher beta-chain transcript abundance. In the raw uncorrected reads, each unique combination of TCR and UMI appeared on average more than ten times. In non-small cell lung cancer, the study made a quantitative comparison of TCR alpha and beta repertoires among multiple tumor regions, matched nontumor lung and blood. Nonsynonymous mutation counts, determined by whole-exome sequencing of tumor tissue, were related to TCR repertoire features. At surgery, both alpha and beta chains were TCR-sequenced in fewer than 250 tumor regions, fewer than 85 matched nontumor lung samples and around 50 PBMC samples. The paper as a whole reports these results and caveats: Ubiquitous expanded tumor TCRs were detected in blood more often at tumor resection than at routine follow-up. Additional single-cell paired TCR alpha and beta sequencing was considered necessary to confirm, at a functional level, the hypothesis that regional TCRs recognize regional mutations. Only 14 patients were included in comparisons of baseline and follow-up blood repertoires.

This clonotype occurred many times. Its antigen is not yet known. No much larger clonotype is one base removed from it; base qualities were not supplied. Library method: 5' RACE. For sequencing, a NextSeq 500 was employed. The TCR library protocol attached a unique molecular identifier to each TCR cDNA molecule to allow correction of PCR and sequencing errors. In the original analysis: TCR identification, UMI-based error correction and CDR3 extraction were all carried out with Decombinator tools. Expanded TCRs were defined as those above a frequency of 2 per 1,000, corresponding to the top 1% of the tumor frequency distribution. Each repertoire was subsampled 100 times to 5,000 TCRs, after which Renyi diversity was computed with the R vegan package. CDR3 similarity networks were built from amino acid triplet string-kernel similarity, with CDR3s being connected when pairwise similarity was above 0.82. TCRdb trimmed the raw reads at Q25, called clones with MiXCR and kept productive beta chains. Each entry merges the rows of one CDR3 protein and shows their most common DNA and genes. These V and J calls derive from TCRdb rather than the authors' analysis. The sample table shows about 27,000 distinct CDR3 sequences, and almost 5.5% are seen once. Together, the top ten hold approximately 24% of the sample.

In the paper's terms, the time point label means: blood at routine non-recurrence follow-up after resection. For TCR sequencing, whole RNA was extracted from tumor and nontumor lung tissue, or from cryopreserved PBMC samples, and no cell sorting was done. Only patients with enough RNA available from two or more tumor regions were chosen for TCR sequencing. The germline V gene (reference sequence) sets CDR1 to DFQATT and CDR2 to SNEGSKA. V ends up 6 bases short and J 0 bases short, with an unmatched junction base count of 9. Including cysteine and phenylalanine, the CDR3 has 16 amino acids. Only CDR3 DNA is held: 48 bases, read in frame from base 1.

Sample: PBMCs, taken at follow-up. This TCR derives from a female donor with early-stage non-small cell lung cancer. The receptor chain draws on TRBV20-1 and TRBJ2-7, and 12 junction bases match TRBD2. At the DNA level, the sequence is TGCAGTGCCAAGCTGACTAGCGGGGGACGCTCCTACGAGCAGTACTTC. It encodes CSAKLTSGGRSYEQYF.